A single sample is the source of the 21 T cell receptor beta chains below, sequenced in a study of CD8 T cells in ankylosing spondylitis (dated by TCRdb to about 2017). To prepare the library, 5' RACE was applied. TCRdb shows the sequencer as Illumina HiSeq 2500. TCRdb reprocessed the public reads (quality trimming at Q25 with fastp, clone calling with MiXCR) and kept in-frame beta chains. CDR3 protein sequences are deduplicated, and each keeps its most common genes and DNA. Here the sample has 340,000 or so distinct CDR3 sequences; roughly 14% occur a single time. The biggest ten clones account for 0.85% to 1.4% of the sample. The material sequenced was blood, either unsorted or a sorted T cell fraction (not recorded which). The source is a male donor with ankylosing spondylitis or in good health (not recorded which).

This rearrangement joins TRBV20-1 to TRBJ2-3; the D gene is possibly TRBD2 (6 bases). The germline V gene encodes CDR1 DFQATT and CDR2 SNEGSKA (reference sequence). Trimming took off 3 bases at V and 6 bases at J, with 19 bases between the two ends. The CDR3 consists of 15 residues. CDR3 nucleotide sequence: TGCAGTGCTAGTCCCTTAAGTGATCGGGGGGATACGCAGTATTTT. This translates into CSASPLSDRGDTQYF.

This clonotype was seen a handful of times. The chain carries TRBV29-1 and TRBJ1-2; a possible D gene is TRBD1 (6 bases). This CDR3 is 13 amino acids long. V shed 5 bases and J shed 4 bases, with 14 bases lying between them. Per the germline V gene, CDR1 is SQVTM and CDR2 is ANQGSEA. This CDR3 is CSVIRQGSYGYTF. CDR3 bases: TGCAGCGTTATCAGGCAGGGGAGCTATGGCTACACCTTC.

This clonotype was observed a handful of times. The chain is built from TRBV20-1 and TRBJ2-1; 8 nucleotides align to TRBD2. Germline assignment: CDR1 DFQATT and CDR2 SNEGSKA (reference sequence). The CDR3 runs to 15 residues. J gave up 3 bases and V 6 bases, and 10 bases lay outside the gene matches. The CDR3 is CSAGRASGNYNEQFF. In DNA, the CDR3 is TGCAGTGCCGGGAGGGCTAGCGGTAACTACAATGAGCAGTTCTTC.

The table lists this clonotype with a few counts. The chain joins TRBV12-3 or TRBV12-4 to TRBJ2-7; tentatively, D is TRBD1 or TRBD2 (6 bases each). The CDR3 spans 16 residues. V shed 1 base and J shed 2 bases, with 15 bases lying between them. The CDR3 nucleotides read TGTGCCAGCAGTTTAGGGGGTCAGGGGAGGACCTACGAGCAGTACTTC. Translating it yields CASSLGGQGRTYEQYF.

This clonotype has just a few counts. The chain combines TRBV2 with TRBJ1-1; D remains ambiguous. V was pared by 10 bases and J by 8 bases, with 14 bases between. The CDR3 extends over 11 amino acids. Germline CDR1 reads SNHLY; CDR2 reads FYNNEI. CDR3 nucleotide sequence: TGTGCCACCCGGCTCAGCGGAGAAGCTTTCTTT. This encodes CATRLSGEAFF.

This clonotype appeared a few times. The chain couples TRBV6-5 to TRBJ2-1; 9 bases fit TRBD2. The CDR3 covers 14 residues. Trimming took 2 bases from V and 8 from J; bases not matched to a gene: 4. The germline CDR1 and CDR2 sequences are MNHEY and SVGAGI. The CDR3 protein is CASSYAGGRYEQFF. The CDR3, as DNA: TGTGCCAGCAGTTACGCGGGGGGGCGTTATGAGCAGTTCTTC.

This sequence joins TRBV11-2 and TRBJ2-1, with D unclear. The CDR3 contains 17 residues. Trimming cost V 5 bases and J 0 bases, with 17 bases left between them. The germline V gene encodes CDR1 SGHAT and CDR2 FQNNGV. CDR3 bases: TGTGCCAGCAGCCCGCGCCGGCTACCTAGCTCCTACAATGAGCAGTTCTTC. The encoded protein is CASSPRRLPSSYNEQFF.

There are a few counts of this clonotype. The gene calls are TRBV20-1 and TRBJ2-3; 9 bases match TRBD2. This CDR3 contains 15 residues. The germline gives CDR1 DFQATT, CDR2 SNEGSKA (reference sequence). V lost 0 bases and J lost 7; bases outside the gene matches: 8. The CDR3: CSAREGSGSRNTQYF. DNA for the CDR3: TGCAGTGCTAGAGAGGGTAGCGGGAGTCGGAATACGCAGTATTTT.

The chain recombines TRBV5-6 with TRBJ1-5, with D perhaps TRBD1 (6 bases). V lost 2 bases to trimming and J lost 6 bases, with 12 bases between them. Germline CDR1 SGHDT, CDR2 YYEEEE. CDR3 length: 14 amino acids. DNA for the CDR3: TGTGCCAGCAGCTTTTGGGGGGCACGTCAGCCCCAGCATTTT. Its protein is CASSFWGARQPQHF.

This chain connects TRBV3-1 to TRBJ2-1; D is perhaps TRBD2 (8 bases). The germline V gene has CDR1 LGHDT and CDR2 YNNKEL (reference sequence). This CDR3 region has 16 residues. V lost 4 bases and J 8 bases, leaving 21 bases between the germline ends. The CDR3 here is CASSPPGGPQGDEQFF. In nucleotides, the CDR3 is TGTGCCAGCAGCCCCCCGGGAGGGCCCCAGGGGGATGAGCAGTTCTTC.

This clonotype was detected a few times. This rearrangement joins TRBV2 to TRBJ2-1; 9 nucleotides line up with TRBD2. The V gene's germline CDR1 is SNHLY and CDR2 FYNNEI. The CDR3 consists of 11 residues. The CDR3 protein is CASGSSNEQFF. CDR3 nucleotide sequence: TGTGCTAGCGGGAGTTCCAATGAGCAGTTCTTC.

There are a few counts of this clonotype. The chain uses TRBV12-3 or TRBV12-4 and TRBJ2-5; tentative D call: TRBD1 (6 bases). The length of the CDR3 is 14 residues. Between the trimmed V and J ends, which lost 7 bases and 0 bases, there was a span of 12 bases. The CDR3 region has the DNA TGTGCCAGCAATCTACAGGGCTACCAAGAGACCCAGTACTTC. The encoded protein is CASNLQGYQETQYF.

This clonotype was seen a handful of times. The CDR3 sequence: CSANNGRGADQETQYF. The CDR3 DNA reads as TGCAGTGCTAATAACGGGAGGGGGGCGGACCAAGAGACCCAGTACTTC. The chain has TRBV20-1 and TRBJ2-5, with TRBD2 matching over 8 bases. Germline trimming cut 4 bases from V and 0 bases from J; bases unmatched to any gene: 10. This CDR3 comprises 16 residues. The germline gives CDR1 DFQATT, CDR2 SNEGSKA (reference sequence).

This clonotype has just a few counts. The V call is TRBV12-3 or TRBV12-4, the J call TRBJ2-3; TRBD2 might be the D (5 bases). The CDR3 has 14 residues. V lost 7 bases, J lost 0 bases, and 11 bases lay in between. The CDR3 here is CASKLAASTDTQYF. In DNA form, the CDR3 reads TGTGCCAGCAAGCTAGCAGCTAGCACAGATACGCAGTATTTT.

This clonotype has a handful of counts. The genes are TRBV5-1 and TRBJ2-4; 8 bases line up with TRBD1. Germline V lookup: CDR1 SGHRS, CDR2 YFSETQ. This CDR3 comprises 13 residues. The V and J ends lost 7 bases and 7 bases, in that order; junction bases with no gene match: 7. CDR3: CASARTGSNIQYF. The CDR3 DNA reads TGCGCCAGCGCTCGGACAGGGTCCAACATTCAGTACTTC.

This clonotype was counted a few times. This chain joins TRBV11-3 and TRBJ2-2; D gene uncertain. The CDR3 spans 13 residues. Per the germline V gene, CDR1 is SGHNT and CDR2 is YENEEA. V lost 1 base to trimming and J lost 6 bases, with 6 bases between them. CDR3 region: CASSLVLSGELFF. The CDR3 bases are TGTGCCAGCAGCTTAGTACTTTCCGGGGAGCTGTTTTTT.

This clonotype was recorded a few times. The V gene is TRBV3-1, the J gene TRBJ1-1; D might be TRBD1 (5 bases). Germline CDR1 LGHDT, CDR2 YNNKEL (reference sequence). The CDR3 consists of 15 residues. V shed 3 bases and J shed 8 bases, with 19 bases lying between them. The CDR3 is CASSHGWGRLGEAFF. CDR3 coding DNA: TGTGCCAGCAGCCACGGATGGGGACGCCTCGGGGAAGCTTTCTTT.

About this clonotype: Without the conserved terminal phenylalanine or tryptophan, this CDR3 likely stems from a read error. V gene TRBV11-2 combines with J gene TRBJ2-1; TRBD1 or TRBD2 may be the D gene (7 bases each). CDR3 length equals 17 residues. Trimming took off 7 bases at V and 0 bases at J, with 19 bases between the two ends. Germline V CDR1 and CDR2: SGHAT, FQNNGV. As DNA, the CDR3 is TGTGCCAGCACAGTCAGGGGGGGACACAGCTCCTACAATGAGCAGTTCCTC. It is translated as CASTVRGGHSSYNEQFL.

The chain is built from TRBV2 and TRBJ2-6, with TRBD1 matching over 7 bases. The length of the CDR3 is 15 residues. Germline CDR1 is SNHLY and CDR2 is FYNNEI. Unmatched junction bases numbered 7, after V lost 11 bases and J lost 0 bases. The CDR3 DNA sequence: TGTGCCTCCAGACAGGGCAGCTCTGGGGCCAACGTCCTGACTTTC. Translated, it gives CASRQGSSGANVLTF.

The J gene is TRBJ2-1, the V gene TRBV27, with TRBD2 matching over 12 bases. V shed 6 bases and J 0 bases; nucleotides not matched to a gene: 12. CDR3 length: 19 residues. The germline gives CDR1 MNHEY, CDR2 SMNVEV (reference sequence). CDR3 sequence: CASSRWVTSGRPSYNEQFF. CDR3 in DNA: TGTGCCAGCAGCCGATGGGTGACTAGCGGGAGACCCTCCTACAATGAGCAGTTCTTC.

This clonotype was seen at least ten times. The chain links TRBV3-1 to TRBJ1-2; 8 bases are a match to TRBD1. The CDR3 totals 15 residues. The V gene's germline CDR1 is LGHDT and CDR2 YNNKEL (reference sequence). J was trimmed by 2 bases and V by 7 bases; bases with no gene match: 9. The CDR3 DNA follows: TGTGCCAGCACCCCCTCTCGACAGGGGAACTATGGCTACACCTTC. Its translation is CASTPSRQGNYGYTF.